What follows are 22 T cell receptor beta chains derived from one specimen sequenced in a study of cytomegalovirus exposure and HLA in healthy donors. PCR was performed using 60 Vbeta and 13 Jbeta primers. TCRdb keeps only in-frame clones here, not all; method: immunoSEQ multiplex PCR. The sample has roughly 87,000 clones, roughly 77% seen once. The sequenced material came from PBMCs. The source is a woman aged 40 to 49 in good health and CMV-seropositive.

V and J are TRBV19 and TRBJ2-7; possible D gene TRBD2, 5 bases. With 3 bases removed from V and 5 bases from J, the gap between germline ends came to 17 bases. The CDR3 length is 15 residues. CDR1 and CDR2 (germline): LNHDA, SQIVND (reference sequence). Here the CDR3 DNA reads TGTGCCAGTAGTATTCGAGGGTCTCCCGCGGACGAGCAGTACTTC. Its protein product is CASSIRGSPADEQYF.

Only a few counts were recorded for this clone. For the CDR3, the DNA is TGTGCCAGCAGCTTAGCCAGGCCCGGCAGAACCTTCTATGGCTACACCTTC. Its protein product is CASSLARPGRTFYGYTF. The V and J genes are TRBV7-9 and TRBJ1-2; D uncertain. Germline values: CDR1 SEHNR, CDR2 FQNEAQ (reference sequence). The V gene lost 0 bases and the J gene lost 4 bases, with 18 bases spanning the gap. The CDR3 contains 17 residues.

The J gene is TRBJ1-2, the V gene TRBV18; D unresolved. The CDR3 loop spans 17 amino acids. Germline CDR1 KGHSH, CDR2 LQKENI. The germline V and J ends were trimmed by 4 bases and 7 bases, with 25 bases remaining between them. CDR3 sequence: CASSQIAPVTFLSGYTF. CDR3 bases: TGTGCCAGCTCACAAATAGCACCGGTCACCTTCTTGAGTGGCTACACCTTC. The full variable domain, rest sourced from reference TRBV18 and TRBJ1-2, is NAGVMQNPRHLVRRRGQEARLRCSPMKGHSHVYWYRQLPEEGLKFMVYLQKENIIDESGMPKERFSAEFPKEGPSILRIQQVVRGDSAAYFCASSQIAPVTFLSGYTFGSGTRLTVV.

The sample holds a few counts of this clone. The genes are TRBV30 and TRBJ1-1; TRBD1 matches 9 bases. V lost 2 bases and J lost 4; bases outside the gene matches: 5. The CDR3 runs to 14 residues. Germline lookup yields CDR1 GTSNPN and CDR2 SVGIG (reference sequence). The CDR3 spells CAWSTGQGRTEAFF. The CDR3 region has the DNA TGTGCCTGGAGTACGGGACAGGGCCGCACTGAAGCTTTCTTT.

V is TRBV7-2 and J is TRBJ2-7; D unclear. Germline values: CDR1 SGHTA, CDR2 FQGNSA. The length of the CDR3 is 14 residues. V lost 5 bases and J lost 3, with 14 bases in between. The CDR3 protein is CASSAPGLLYEQYF. The DNA for the CDR3 is TGTGCCAGCAGCGCACCTGGGCTTCTCTACGAGCAGTACTTC. The whole variable domain, filled in from reference TRBV7-2 and TRBJ2-7, reads GAGVSQSPSNKVTEKGKDVELRCDPISGHTALYWYRQSLGQGLEFLIYFQGNSAPDKSGLPSDRFSAERTGGSVSTLTIQRTQQEDSAVYLCASSAPGLLYEQYFGPGTRLTVT.

The rearrangement links TRBV5-1 to TRBJ1-5, with TRBD1 matching over 8 bases. The J segment lost 2 bases and the V segment lost 4 bases, leaving 2 bases of the junction unmatched. The CDR3 runs to 14 residues. The V gene's germline CDR1 is SGHRS and CDR2 YFSETQ. Here the CDR3 DNA reads TGCGCCAGCAGCCTGACAGGGGGCAATCAGCCCCAGCATTTT. Amino acid sequence: CASSLTGGNQPQHF. The full variable domain, its missing parts supplied by reference TRBV5-1 and TRBJ1-5, is KAGVTQTPRYLIKTRGQQVTLSCSPISGHRSVSWYQQTPGQGLQFLFEYFSETQRNKGNFPGRFSGRQFSNSRSEMNVSTLELGDSALYLCASSLTGGNQPQHFGDGTRLSIL.

This clone is a singleton in its sample. The rearrangement uses TRBV7-2 and TRBJ2-7; 10 bases fit TRBD1. Germline trimming cut 7 bases from V and 2 bases from J; bases unmatched to any gene: 5. This CDR3 has 14 residues. CDR1 is SGHTA, CDR2 FQGNSA, per germline. CDR3: CASNPTGGAYEQYF. The CDR3 bases are TGTGCCAGCAACCCGACAGGGGGCGCCTACGAGCAGTACTTC. The complete variable domain, with remaining parts taken from reference TRBV7-2 and TRBJ2-7, reads GAGVSQSPSNKVTEKGKDVELRCDPISGHTALYWYRQSLGQGLEFLIYFQGNSAPDKSGLPSDRFSAERTGGSVSTLTIQRTQQEDSAVYLCASNPTGGAYEQYFGPGTRLTVT.

The chain couples TRBV18 to TRBJ2-7; D might be TRBD2 (5 bases). V shed 4 bases and J shed 0 bases, with 13 bases lying between them. The CDR3 spans 15 residues. Germline V CDR1 and CDR2: KGHSH, LQKENI. As DNA, the CDR3 is TGTGCCAGCTCACTCAACGAGGGATTCTCCTACGAGCAGTACTTC. Its translation is CASSLNEGFSYEQYF.

The sample holds a few counts of this clone. The chain combines TRBV2 with TRBJ2-2; D possibly corresponds to TRBD2 (5 bases). Germline CDR1 and CDR2: SNHLY and FYNNEI. Trimming stripped 8 bases from V and 2 bases from J, with 9 bases between. There are 13 residues in the CDR3. As DNA, the CDR3 is TGTGCCAGCCGGACTCATAACACCGGGGAGCTGTTTTTT. Encoded protein: CASRTHNTGELFF.

This chain connects TRBV5-1 to TRBJ2-5, with 12 bases aligning to TRBD2. This CDR3 comprises 16 residues. From germline, CDR1 is SGHRS and CDR2 YFSETQ. Trimming at V came to 3 bases and at J to 3 bases, leaving 6 bases not matched to a gene. CDR3 bases: TGCGCCAGCAGCTGGCAACTAGCGGGAGGAAAAGAGACCCAGTACTTC. As protein: CASSWQLAGGKETQYF.

The rearrangement links TRBV5-1 to TRBJ2-5; no definite D call. This CDR3 has 16 amino acids. The germline V gene encodes CDR1 SGHRS and CDR2 YFSETQ. V lost 0 bases, J lost 2 bases, and 14 bases lay in between. CDR3: CASSLGLGKTQETQYF. In nucleotides, the CDR3 is TGCGCCAGCAGCTTGGGTTTAGGAAAGACTCAAGAGACCCAGTACTTC.

The chain has TRBV29-1 and TRBJ2-3, with 7 bases matching TRBD1. V shed 3 bases and J 14 bases; nucleotides not matched to a gene: 11. The CDR3 extends over 12 amino acids. Germline V gene lookup returns CDR1 SQVTM and CDR2 ANQGSEA. The CDR3 sequence: CSVDQDRISRYF. Here the CDR3 DNA reads TGCAGCGTTGACCAGGACAGGATCAGTCGGTATTTT.

The rearrangement joins TRBV28 to TRBJ1-1; D is ambiguous. Trimming cost V 5 bases and J 1 base, with 8 bases left between them. The CDR3 consists of 13 residues. Germline loops: CDR1 MDHEN, CDR2 SYDVKM. CDR3 residues: CASSKEENTEAFF. CDR3 nucleotides: TGTGCCAGCAGTAAGGAGGAGAACACTGAAGCTTTCTTT.

This chain uses TRBV9 with TRBJ1-2; D is unresolved. There are 13 residues in the CDR3. Germline CDR1 is SGDLS and CDR2 is YYNGEE. V lost 0 bases to trimming and J lost 6 bases, with 9 bases between them. The DNA for the CDR3 is TGTGCCAGCAGCGTAGCCGGGTTGGATGGCTACACCTTC. Its translation is CASSVAGLDGYTF.

The V and J genes are TRBV7-9 and TRBJ2-1; TRBD1 agrees at 8 bases. The CDR3 has 16 amino acids. The V segment lost 5 bases and the J segment 0 bases; nucleotides outside the gene matches: 6. Germline CDR1 reads SEHNR; CDR2 reads FQNEAQ (reference sequence). CDR3 amino acids: CASSPGQGRSYNEQFF. CDR3 nucleotides: TGTGCCAGCAGCCCTGGACAGGGACGCTCCTACAATGAGCAGTTCTTC.

CDR3 DNA sequence: TGTGCCAGCAGCTTCGGTGTTGGTAACACTGAAGCTTTCTTT. It translates to CASSFGVGNTEAFF. The chain couples TRBV7-9 to TRBJ1-1; no clear D gene. The germline gives CDR1 SEHNR, CDR2 FQNEAQ (reference sequence). V was clipped by 3 bases and J by 2 bases, with 10 bases between them. The CDR3 contains 14 residues.

The chain is built from TRBV15 and TRBJ2-1; D is ambiguous. In germline, CDR1 is LNHNV, CDR2 YYDKDF (reference sequence). V lost 0 bases and J 8 bases, leaving 5 bases between the germline ends. The CDR3 runs 12 residues. The CDR3 DNA is TGTGCCACCAGCAGAGATCTCGATGAGCAGTTCTTC. Translation gives CATSRDLDEQFF.

This chain uses TRBV4-3 with TRBJ2-7, with 8 bases matching TRBD1. Trimming took 1 base from V and 0 from J; bases not matched to a gene: 2. CDR3 length equals 15 residues. Germline V gene data show CDR1 as LGHNA and CDR2 as YSLEER. CDR3 residues: CASSQGTGSSYEQYF. The CDR3 DNA reads as TGCGCCAGCAGCCAAGGGACAGGGTCCTCCTACGAGCAGTACTTC.

CDR3 bases: TGCAGCGTCGGGCTAAGGACAGGGAGGACTGAAGCTTTCTTT. Its translation is CSVGLRTGRTEAFF. The chain uses TRBV29-1 and TRBJ1-1; 8 bases are a match to TRBD1. The CDR3 has 14 residues. With V trimmed by 6 bases and J by 5 bases, 11 bases remained unmatched. Germline loops: CDR1 SQVTM, CDR2 ANQGSEA.

This chain connects TRBV29-1 to TRBJ2-1, with 10 bases matching TRBD1. Germline values: CDR1 SQVTM, CDR2 ANQGSEA. The CDR3 consists of 20 residues. Trimming removed 3 bases from V and 1 base from J; junction bases left unmatched: 18. The CDR3 is CSVDTPGQGKSFSSYNEQFF. In DNA, the CDR3 is TGCAGCGTTGATACTCCGGGACAGGGGAAGTCGTTTTCATCCTACAATGAGCAGTTCTTC.

This clone was counted a single time. This rearrangement joins TRBV14 to TRBJ1-2; 9 bases line up with TRBD1. The CDR3 totals 15 residues. The germline V gene encodes CDR1 SGHDN and CDR2 FVKESK. V lost 0 bases to trimming and J lost 3 bases; unmatched junction nucleotides: 2. The CDR3 loop reads CASSQERTGDYGYTF. In DNA, the CDR3 is TGTGCCAGCAGCCAAGAACGGACAGGGGACTATGGCTACACCTTC. Full variable domain (outside the CDR3, taken from reference TRBV14 and TRBJ1-2): EAGVTQFPSHSVIEKGQTVTLRCDPISGHDNLYWYRRVMGKEIKFLLHFVKESKQDESGMPNNRFLAERTGGTYSTLKVQPAELEDSGVYFCASSQERTGDYGYTFGSGTRLTVV.

The chain employs TRBV7-9 and TRBJ2-4; D might be TRBD1 (6 bases). CDR3 length equals 15 residues. Per germline, CDR1 SEHNR and CDR2 FQNEAQ (reference sequence). Trimming cost V 5 bases and J 8 bases, with 19 bases left between them. The CDR3 loop is CASSPRHEKGDIQYF. CDR3 bases: TGTGCCAGCAGCCCCCGGCACGAAAAGGGGGACATTCAGTACTTC.